The TCR beta chain described here comes from a study of beta chain features in type 1 diabetes. Notes on the study in general: A possible short-template PCR bias applies equally to patients and controls. Shorter TCRB CDR3s, moderately but significantly so, marked every one of the four CD4+ subsets in Type 1 diabetes patients.

On this clone itself: The antigen is unknown.

All sorted populations exceeded 95% purity. Reverse transcribing all isolated RNA meant expressed TCRB transcripts were sequenced. Libraries were prepared by immunoSEQ multiplex PCR; TCRdb keeps only in-frame clonotypes and omits some of them. The sample comprises about 260,000 clones, approximately 25% of which are singletons, and roughly 0.013% rests with the top ten. Germline CDR1 and CDR2: SEHNR and FQNEAQ (reference sequence). The CDR3 loop spans 15 amino acids. The J segment lost 0 bases and the V segment lost 3 bases, leaving 1 base of the junction unmatched. Sequenced input: naive CD4+ T cells from blood. The sequence was collected from a woman aged 25 to 39 with type 1 diabetes. This rearrangement joins TRBV7-9 to TRBJ1-1; TRBD1 matches at 10 bases. CDR3 coding DNA: TGTGCCAGCAGCTTGGGGACAGGGGTGAACACTGAAGCTTTCTTT. Protein product: CASSLGTGVNTEAFF.